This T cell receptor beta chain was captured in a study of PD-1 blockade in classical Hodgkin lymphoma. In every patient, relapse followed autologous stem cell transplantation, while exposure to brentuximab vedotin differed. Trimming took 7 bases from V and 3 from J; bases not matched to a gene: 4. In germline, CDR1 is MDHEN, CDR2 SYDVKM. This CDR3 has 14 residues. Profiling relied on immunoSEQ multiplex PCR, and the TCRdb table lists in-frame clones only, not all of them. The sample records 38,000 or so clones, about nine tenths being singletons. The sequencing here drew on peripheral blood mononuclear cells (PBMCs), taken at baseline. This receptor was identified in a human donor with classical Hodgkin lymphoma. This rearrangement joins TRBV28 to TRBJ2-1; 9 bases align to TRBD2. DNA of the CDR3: TGTGCCAGCAATATAGCGGGGGTCTACAATGAGCAGTTCTTC. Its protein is CASNIAGVYNEQFF. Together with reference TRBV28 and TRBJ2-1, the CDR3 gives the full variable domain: DVKVTQSSRYLVKRTGEKVFLECVQDMDHENMFWYRQDPGLGLRLIYFSYDVKMKEKGDIPEGYSVSREKKERFSLILESASTNQTSMYLCASNIAGVYNEQFFGPGTRLTVL.